Listed below are T cell receptor beta chains from one sample, sequenced in a study of type 1 and type 2 diabetes patients. TCRdb independently ran MiXCR on the multiplex PCR reads; one entry per CDR3 protein. In the table there are under 300,000 distinct CDR3 sequences, roughly 50% of which are singletons. Sequenced material: peripheral blood mononuclear cells (PBMCs). Receptor source: a man in his late teens or twenties with type 2 diabetes. The CDR3 runs from the conserved cysteine through the conserved F or W. D genes are given only for firm matches. A row's size may be missing; if present it is once, few, many or a size class.

v_gene: TRBV25-1; abundance: .; d_gene: .; j_gene: TRBJ2-2; CDR3aa: CASSAGTSTGELFF; CDR3nt: TGTGCCAGCAGTGCCGGGACCAGCACCGGGGAGCTGTTTTTT
v_gene: TRBV27; abundance: .; d_gene: .; j_gene: TRBJ1-1; CDR3aa: CASRPTFKLTEAFF; CDR3nt: TGTGCCAGCAGGCCTACGTTCAAGCTTACTGAAGCTTTCTTT
v_gene: TRBV20-1; abundance: .; d_gene: .; j_gene: TRBJ1-2; CDR3aa: CSARDQQGARHGYTF; CDR3nt: TGCAGTGCTAGGGACCAACAGGGAGCTCGCCATGGCTACACCTTC
v_gene: TRBV28; abundance: .; d_gene: .; j_gene: TRBJ2-7; CDR3aa: CASSWSLGYEQYF; CDR3nt: TGTGCCAGCAGTTGGTCCCTAGGCTACGAGCAGTACTTC
v_gene: TRBV9; abundance: few; d_gene: .; j_gene: TRBJ2-5; CDR3aa: CATIAPGETQYF; CDR3nt: TGTGCCACCATAGCCCCAGGAGAGACCCAGTACTTC
v_gene: TRBV20-1; abundance: .; d_gene: .; j_gene: TRBJ2-7; CDR3aa: CSAIDSYEQYF; CDR3nt: TGCAGTGCTATCGATTCTTACGAGCAGTACTTC
v_gene: TRBV20-1; abundance: .; d_gene: TRBD2; j_gene: TRBJ2-7; CDR3aa: CSAGPSLAGGGMQYF; CDR3nt: TGCAGTGCTGGACCTAGTTTAGCGGGAGGTGGGATGCAGTACTTC
v_gene: TRBV7-8; abundance: few; d_gene: .; j_gene: TRBJ1-1; CDR3aa: CASSFYQVDTEAFF; CDR3nt: TGTGCCAGCAGCTTTTACCAAGTGGACACTGAAGCTTTCTTT
v_gene: TRBV19; abundance: few; d_gene: .; j_gene: TRBJ2-1; CDR3aa: CASSIGGNEQFF; CDR3nt: TGTGCCAGTAGTATAGGCGGCAATGAGCAGTTCTTC
v_gene: TRBV6-1; abundance: few; d_gene: TRBD1; j_gene: TRBJ2-5; CDR3aa: CASSRTGEETQYF; CDR3nt: TGTGCCAGCAGTAGAACAGGGGAAGAGACCCAGTACTTC
v_gene: TRBV19; abundance: few; d_gene: .; j_gene: TRBJ2-7; CDR3aa: CASSEDNSYEQYF; CDR3nt: TGTGCCAGTAGTGAGGATAACTCCTACGAGCAGTACTTC
v_gene: TRBV19; abundance: .; d_gene: .; j_gene: TRBJ2-2; CDR3aa: CASSIGGGELFF; CDR3nt: TGTGCCAGTAGTATAGGTGGCGGGGAGCTGTTTTTT
v_gene: TRBV7-2; abundance: .; d_gene: TRBD2; j_gene: TRBJ2-2; CDR3aa: CASSWGSGDTGELFF; CDR3nt: TGTGCCAGCAGCTGGGGAAGCGGGGACACCGGGGAGCTGTTTTTT
v_gene: TRBV10-3; abundance: few; d_gene: TRBD1; j_gene: TRBJ1-6; CDR3aa: CAISEGTANSPLHF; CDR3nt: TGTGCCATCAGTGAGGGGACAGCTAATTCACCCCTCCACTTT
v_gene: TRBV19; abundance: few; d_gene: TRBD2; j_gene: TRBJ2-1; CDR3aa: CASSSAGGLVFNEQFF; CDR3nt: TGTGCCAGTAGTTCGGCGGGGGGGCTGGTATTCAATGAGCAGTTCTTC
v_gene: TRBV7-8; abundance: .; d_gene: TRBD1; j_gene: TRBJ2-5; CDR3aa: CASSLGLTGGRETQYF; CDR3nt: TGTGCCAGCAGCTTAGGTTTAACAGGGGGCCGGGAGACCCAGTACTTC
v_gene: TRBV12-3/TRBV12-4; abundance: .; d_gene: .; j_gene: TRBJ1-4; CDR3aa: CASSFGGNEKLFF; CDR3nt: TGTGCCAGCAGTTTCGGCGGTAATGAAAAACTGTTTTTT
v_gene: TRBV29-1; abundance: .; d_gene: TRBD1; j_gene: TRBJ2-7; CDR3aa: CSVLIRDRGSYEQYF; CDR3nt: TGCAGCGTATTAATCCGGGACAGGGGCTCCTACGAGCAGTACTTC
v_gene: TRBV19; abundance: .; d_gene: .; j_gene: TRBJ1-5; CDR3aa: CASSTSPGNQPQHF; CDR3nt: TGTGCCAGTAGTACCTCACCAGGGAACCAGCCCCAGCATTTT
v_gene: TRBV7-8; abundance: .; d_gene: .; j_gene: TRBJ1-1; CDR3aa: CASSTSGALMNTEAFF; CDR3nt: TGTGCCAGCAGTACCTCTGGGGCGCTTATGAACACTGAAGCTTTCTTT
v_gene: TRBV29-1; abundance: few; d_gene: TRBD1; j_gene: TRBJ2-3; CDR3aa: CSVDDRGRFTDTQYF; CDR3nt: TGCAGCGTCGATGACAGGGGGCGTTTCACAGATACGCAGTATTTT
v_gene: TRBV29-1; abundance: once; d_gene: .; j_gene: TRBJ1-1; CDR3aa: CSVDPVVEAFF; CDR3nt: TGCAGCGTTGATCCCGTTGTTGAAGCTTTCTTT
v_gene: TRBV7-2; abundance: .; d_gene: TRBD2; j_gene: TRBJ2-5; CDR3aa: CASSLRGGAGETQYF; CDR3nt: TGTGCCAGCAGCCTCCGCGGGGGGGCGGGAGAGACCCAGTACTTC
v_gene: TRBV12-3/TRBV12-4; abundance: .; d_gene: TRBD2; j_gene: TRBJ2-3; CDR3aa: CASSSTSFEGDTQYF; CDR3nt: TGTGCCAGCAGTTCGACTAGCTTCGAGGGAGATACGCAGTATTTT
v_gene: TRBV7-2; abundance: .; d_gene: TRBD2; j_gene: TRBJ2-1; CDR3aa: CASSSGLAGGRRYEQFF; CDR3nt: TGTGCCAGCAGCTCAGGACTAGCGGGAGGGAGGCGCTATGAGCAGTTCTTC
v_gene: TRBV5-8; abundance: .; d_gene: .; j_gene: TRBJ1-2; CDR3aa: CASSLRSGPRNGYTF; CDR3nt: TGTGCCAGCAGCTTAAGATCCGGACCCCGAAATGGCTACACCTTC
v_gene: TRBV20-1; abundance: .; d_gene: .; j_gene: TRBJ2-6; CDR3aa: CSASIRGARGANVLTF; CDR3nt: TGCAGTGCTAGTATCCGGGGGGCGCGTGGGGCCAACGTCCTGACTTTC
v_gene: TRBV2; abundance: .; d_gene: TRBD1; j_gene: TRBJ2-1; CDR3aa: CASSENRGLSEQFF; CDR3nt: TGTGCCAGCAGTGAGAACAGGGGGCTGAGTGAGCAGTTCTTC
v_gene: TRBV19; abundance: .; d_gene: TRBD2; j_gene: TRBJ2-7; CDR3aa: CASRGYGGGYEQYF; CDR3nt: TGTGCCAGTAGAGGTTATGGCGGGGGCTACGAGCAGTACTTC
v_gene: TRBV11-2; abundance: .; d_gene: .; j_gene: TRBJ1-3; CDR3aa: CASSWFRSGNTIYF; CDR3nt: TGTGCCAGCAGCTGGTTTAGATCTGGAAACACCATATATTTT
v_gene: TRBV25-1; abundance: .; d_gene: .; j_gene: TRBJ2-3; CDR3aa: CASSVGITVTDTQYF; CDR3nt: TGTGCCAGCAGCGTAGGAATAACGGTCACAGATACGCAGTATTTT
v_gene: TRBV2; abundance: .; d_gene: TRBD2; j_gene: TRBJ2-1; CDR3aa: CASRNTPSGSNEQFF; CDR3nt: TGTGCCAGCAGGAACACCCCCAGCGGGAGCAATGAGCAGTTCTTC
v_gene: TRBV10-3; abundance: .; d_gene: TRBD1; j_gene: TRBJ1-4; CDR3aa: CAISEDRGHNEELFF; CDR3nt: TGTGCCATCAGTGAGGACAGGGGCCATAATGAAGAACTGTTTTTT
v_gene: TRBV19; abundance: many; d_gene: .; j_gene: TRBJ1-1; CDR3aa: CASKKGRNTEAFF; CDR3nt: TGTGCCAGTAAGAAGGGGAGGAACACTGAAGCTTTCTTT
v_gene: TRBV20-1; abundance: .; d_gene: .; j_gene: TRBJ2-3; CDR3aa: CSAKALVDTQYF; CDR3nt: TGCAGTGCTAAAGCGCTAGTTGATACGCAGTATTTT
v_gene: TRBV12-3/TRBV12-4; abundance: .; d_gene: .; j_gene: TRBJ1-5; CDR3aa: CASSPDELEFGNQPQHF; CDR3nt: TGTGCCAGCAGTCCGGATGAATTGGAATTTGGCAATCAGCCCCAGCATTTT
v_gene: TRBV30; abundance: .; d_gene: .; j_gene: TRBJ1-4; CDR3aa: CAWSILPTNEKLFF; CDR3nt: TGTGCCTGGAGTATCCTTCCAACTAATGAAAAACTGTTTTTT
v_gene: TRBV6-5; abundance: .; d_gene: TRBD1; j_gene: TRBJ2-7; CDR3aa: CASNRGREQYF; CDR3nt: TGTGCCTCAAACAGGGGACGGGAGCAGTACTTC
v_gene: TRBV6-2/TRBV6-3; abundance: once; d_gene: .; j_gene: TRBJ1-4; CDR3aa: CASRNKYIDNEKLFF; CDR3nt: TGTGCCAGCAGGAACAAGTACATAGATAATGAAAAACTGTTTTTT
v_gene: TRBV7-2; abundance: .; d_gene: .; j_gene: TRBJ1-6; CDR3aa: CASSLEADYNSPLHF; CDR3nt: TGTGCCAGCAGCTTAGAGGCGGATTATAATTCACCCCTCCACTTT
v_gene: TRBV10-2; abundance: .; d_gene: .; j_gene: TRBJ1-1; CDR3aa: CASSHREAGSTEAFF; CDR3nt: TGCGCCAGCAGTCACAGGGAAGCGGGGAGCACTGAAGCTTTCTTT
v_gene: TRBV6-1; abundance: few; d_gene: .; j_gene: TRBJ1-6; CDR3aa: CASSEEFALRNSPLHF; CDR3nt: TGTGCCAGCAGTGAAGAGTTCGCCCTTCGGAATTCACCCCTCCACTTT
v_gene: TRBV19; abundance: .; d_gene: .; j_gene: TRBJ1-2; CDR3aa: CASRSGTGYGYTF; CDR3nt: TGTGCCAGTAGATCAGGGACTGGGTATGGCTACACCTTC
v_gene: TRBV20-1; abundance: few; d_gene: .; j_gene: TRBJ1-5; CDR3aa: CSVSHGTANQPQHF; CDR3nt: TGCAGTGTCAGCCACGGGACGGCGAATCAGCCCCAGCATTTT
v_gene: TRBV30; abundance: .; d_gene: TRBD1; j_gene: TRBJ1-1; CDR3aa: CAWGTGETEAFF; CDR3nt: TGTGCCTGGGGGACAGGGGAAACTGAAGCTTTCTTT
v_gene: TRBV4-2; abundance: .; d_gene: .; j_gene: TRBJ1-2; CDR3aa: CASSQGRYGYTF; CDR3nt: TGTGCCAGCAGCCAAGGTCGGTATGGCTACACCTTC
v_gene: TRBV9; abundance: .; d_gene: .; j_gene: TRBJ2-6; CDR3aa: CASAPGDSGANVLTF; CDR3nt: TGTGCCAGCGCCCCCGGGGACTCTGGGGCCAACGTCCTGACTTTC
v_gene: TRBV7-2; abundance: .; d_gene: .; j_gene: TRBJ2-6; CDR3aa: CASSLDGRVSGANVLTF; CDR3nt: TGTGCCAGCAGCTTAGATGGCAGGGTGAGCGGGGCCAACGTCCTGACTTTC
v_gene: TRBV5-1; abundance: few; d_gene: .; j_gene: TRBJ2-7; CDR3aa: CASSPKGQGAEQYF; CDR3nt: TGCGCCAGCAGCCCAAAGGGGCAGGGAGCCGAGCAGTACTTC
v_gene: TRBV7-2; abundance: .; d_gene: TRBD1; j_gene: TRBJ1-1; CDR3aa: CASSLGQGPNTEAFF; CDR3nt: TGTGCCAGCAGCTTAGGACAGGGGCCGAACACTGAAGCTTTCTTT
v_gene: TRBV29-1; abundance: .; d_gene: .; j_gene: TRBJ1-1; CDR3aa: CSVEDVWEAFF; CDR3nt: TGCAGCGTTGAAGATGTCTGGGAAGCTTTCTTT
v_gene: TRBV4-3; abundance: .; d_gene: .; j_gene: TRBJ2-3; CDR3aa: CASSQHREGVGTADTQYF; CDR3nt: TGCGCCAGCAGCCAGCACCGTGAGGGGGTCGGAACAGCAGATACGCAGTATTTT
v_gene: TRBV7-2; abundance: .; d_gene: .; j_gene: TRBJ2-3; CDR3aa: CASSLGPRGSTDTQYF; CDR3nt: TGTGCCAGCAGCTTAGGCCCCCGGGGGAGCACAGATACGCAGTATTTT
v_gene: TRBV11-3; abundance: few; d_gene: .; j_gene: TRBJ2-2; CDR3aa: CASSLESAGNTGELFF; CDR3nt: TGTGCCAGCAGCTTAGAAAGCGCAGGGAACACCGGGGAGCTGTTTTTT
v_gene: TRBV19; abundance: .; d_gene: .; j_gene: TRBJ2-5; CDR3aa: CASSKWGGQETQYF; CDR3nt: TGTGCCAGTAGTAAATGGGGAGGCCAAGAGACCCAGTACTTC
v_gene: TRBV19; abundance: few; d_gene: .; j_gene: TRBJ2-7; CDR3aa: CASRVDGLSSYEQYF; CDR3nt: TGTGCCAGTAGAGTTGACGGACTCAGCTCCTACGAGCAGTACTTC